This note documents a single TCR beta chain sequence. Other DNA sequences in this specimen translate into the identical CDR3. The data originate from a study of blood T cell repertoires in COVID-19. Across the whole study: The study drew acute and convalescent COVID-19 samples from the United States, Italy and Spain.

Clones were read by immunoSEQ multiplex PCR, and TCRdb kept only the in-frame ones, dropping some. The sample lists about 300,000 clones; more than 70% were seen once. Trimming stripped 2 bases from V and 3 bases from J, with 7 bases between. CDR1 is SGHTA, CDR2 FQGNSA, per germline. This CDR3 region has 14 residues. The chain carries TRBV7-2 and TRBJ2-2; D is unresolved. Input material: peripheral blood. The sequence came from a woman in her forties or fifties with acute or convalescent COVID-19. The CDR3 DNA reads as TGTGCCAGCAGCTTAAGACGGGACACCGGGGAGCTGTTTTTT. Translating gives CASSLRRDTGELFF.